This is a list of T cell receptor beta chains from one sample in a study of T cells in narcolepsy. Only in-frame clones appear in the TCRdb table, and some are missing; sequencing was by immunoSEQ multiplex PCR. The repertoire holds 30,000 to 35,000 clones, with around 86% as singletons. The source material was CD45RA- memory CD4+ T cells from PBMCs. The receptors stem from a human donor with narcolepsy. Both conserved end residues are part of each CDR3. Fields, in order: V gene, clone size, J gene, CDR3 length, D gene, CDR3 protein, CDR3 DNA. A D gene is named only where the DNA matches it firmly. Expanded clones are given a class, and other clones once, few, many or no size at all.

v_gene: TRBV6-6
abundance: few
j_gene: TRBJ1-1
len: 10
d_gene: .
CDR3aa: CASGDTEAFF
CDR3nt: TGTGCCAGCGGGGACACTGAAGCTTTCTTT

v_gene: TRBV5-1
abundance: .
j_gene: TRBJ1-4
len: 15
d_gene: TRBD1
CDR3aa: CASSRDRSTNEKLFF
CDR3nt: TGCGCCAGCAGCCGGGACAGGAGCACTAATGAAAAACTGTTTTTT

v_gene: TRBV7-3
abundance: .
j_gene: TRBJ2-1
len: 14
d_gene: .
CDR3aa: CASSLGGTDNEQFF
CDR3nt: TGTGCCAGCAGCTTAGGCGGGACCGACAATGAGCAGTTCTTC

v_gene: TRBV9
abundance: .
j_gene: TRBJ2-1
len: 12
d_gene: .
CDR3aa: CASSVVDYEQFF
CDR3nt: TGTGCCAGCAGCGTAGTGGACTATGAGCAGTTCTTC

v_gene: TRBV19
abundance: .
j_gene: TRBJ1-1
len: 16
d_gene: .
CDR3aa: CASSRGSGGRNTEAFF
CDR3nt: TGTGCCAGTAGTAGGGGCAGCGGGGGGCGTAACACTGAAGCTTTCTTT

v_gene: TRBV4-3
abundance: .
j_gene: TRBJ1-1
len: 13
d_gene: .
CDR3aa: CASSQDYNTEAFF
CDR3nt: TGCGCCAGCAGCCAAGATTATAACACTGAAGCTTTCTTT

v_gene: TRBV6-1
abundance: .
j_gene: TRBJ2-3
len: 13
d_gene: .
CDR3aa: CASKRGSTDTQYF
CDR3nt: TGTGCCAGCAAACGGGGGAGCACAGATACGCAGTATTTT

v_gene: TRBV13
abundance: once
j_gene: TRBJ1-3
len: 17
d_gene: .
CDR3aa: CASSPTPVGRFSNTIYF
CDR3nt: TGTGCCAGCAGCCCGACCCCAGTCGGGAGATTCTCAAACACCATATATTTT

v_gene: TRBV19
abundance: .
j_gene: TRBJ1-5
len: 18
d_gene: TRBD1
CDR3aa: CASSYNRGGRYSNQPQHF
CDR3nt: TGTGCCAGTAGCTACAACAGGGGCGGAAGGTATAGCAATCAGCCCCAGCATTTT

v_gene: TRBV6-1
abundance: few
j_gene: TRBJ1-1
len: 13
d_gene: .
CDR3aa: CASSENSYTEAFF
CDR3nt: TGTGCCAGCAGTGAGAACAGTTACACTGAAGCTTTCTTT

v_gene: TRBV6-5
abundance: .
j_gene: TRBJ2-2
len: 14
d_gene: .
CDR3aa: CASKWLQNTGELFF
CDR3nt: TGTGCCAGCAAGTGGTTGCAGAACACCGGGGAGCTGTTTTTT

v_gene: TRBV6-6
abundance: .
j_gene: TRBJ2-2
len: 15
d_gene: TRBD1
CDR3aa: CASSYSTGRLGELFF
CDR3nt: TGTGCCAGCAGTTACTCGACAGGGAGACTCGGGGAGCTGTTTTTT

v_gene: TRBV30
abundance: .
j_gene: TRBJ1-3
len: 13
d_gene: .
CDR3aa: CAWSRPSGNTIYF
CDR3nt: TGTGCCTGGAGTAGGCCTTCTGGAAACACCATATATTTT

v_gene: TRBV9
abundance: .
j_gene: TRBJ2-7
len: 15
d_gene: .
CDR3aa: CASSVAGGGGYEQYF
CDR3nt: TGTGCCAGCAGCGTAGCCGGAGGGGGGGGTTACGAGCAGTACTTC

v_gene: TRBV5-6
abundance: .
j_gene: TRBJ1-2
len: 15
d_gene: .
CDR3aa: CASRDLSTAIYGYTF
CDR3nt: TGTGCCAGCAGGGATCTGTCGACAGCAATCTATGGCTACACCTTC

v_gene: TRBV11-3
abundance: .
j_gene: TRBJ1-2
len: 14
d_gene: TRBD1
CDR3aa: CASSLDRTGSGYTF
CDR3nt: TGTGCCAGCAGCTTAGACCGGACAGGGAGCGGCTACACCTTC

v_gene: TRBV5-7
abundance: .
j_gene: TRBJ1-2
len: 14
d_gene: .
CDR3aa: CASSSRGFNYGYTF
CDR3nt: TGTGCCAGCAGCTCGCGAGGGTTTAACTATGGCTACACCTTC

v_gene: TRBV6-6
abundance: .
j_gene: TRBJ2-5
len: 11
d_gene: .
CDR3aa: CASSYLETQYF
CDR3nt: TGTGCCAGCAGTTACCTCGAGACCCAGTACTTC

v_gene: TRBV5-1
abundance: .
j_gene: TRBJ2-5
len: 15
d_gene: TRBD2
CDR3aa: CASSFGRGGRETQYF
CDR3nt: TGCGCCAGCAGCTTTGGGCGGGGGGGCAGAGAGACCCAGTACTTC

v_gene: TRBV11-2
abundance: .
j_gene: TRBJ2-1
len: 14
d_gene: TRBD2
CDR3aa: CASSAGLAWNKQFF
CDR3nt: TGTGCCAGCAGCGCGGGACTAGCTTGGAATAAGCAGTTCTTC

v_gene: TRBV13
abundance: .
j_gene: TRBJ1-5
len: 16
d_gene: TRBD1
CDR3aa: CASSLAGTGGNQPQHF
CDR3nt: TGTGCCAGCAGCCTCGCCGGGACAGGGGGCAATCAGCCCCAGCATTTT

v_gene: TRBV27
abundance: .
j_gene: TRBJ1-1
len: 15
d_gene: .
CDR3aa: CASSSSQAGQTEAFF
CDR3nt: TGTGCCAGCAGTTCCTCCCAGGCAGGGCAGACTGAAGCTTTCTTT

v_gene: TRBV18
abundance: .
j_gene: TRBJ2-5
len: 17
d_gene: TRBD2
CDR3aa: CASSIGTSGGVVETQYF
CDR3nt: TGTGCCAGCTCAATCGGGACTAGCGGGGGGGTCGTGGAGACCCAGTACTTC

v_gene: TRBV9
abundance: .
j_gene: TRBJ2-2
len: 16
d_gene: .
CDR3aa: CASSVVPQANTGELFF
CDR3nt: TGTGCCAGCAGCGTCGTCCCTCAAGCGAACACCGGGGAGCTGTTTTTT

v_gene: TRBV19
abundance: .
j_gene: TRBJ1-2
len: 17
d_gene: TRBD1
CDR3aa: CASSIAPGQEGLYGYTF
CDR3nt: TGTGCCAGTAGTATAGCCCCAGGACAGGAAGGCTTATATGGCTACACCTTC

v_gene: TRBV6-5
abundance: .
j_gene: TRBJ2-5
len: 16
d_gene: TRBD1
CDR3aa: CASSYSLGQPGETQYF
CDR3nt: TGTGCCAGCAGTTACAGTTTGGGACAGCCAGGAGAGACCCAGTACTTC

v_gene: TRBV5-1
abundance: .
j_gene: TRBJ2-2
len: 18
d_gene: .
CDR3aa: CASSLNPAGLGYTGELFF
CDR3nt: TGCGCCAGCAGCTTGAACCCGGCGGGTCTCGGCTACACCGGGGAGCTGTTTTTT

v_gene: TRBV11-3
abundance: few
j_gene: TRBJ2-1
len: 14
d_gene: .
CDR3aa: CASSLGTVNNEQFF
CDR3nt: TGTGCCAGCAGCTTAGGGACAGTAAACAATGAGCAGTTCTTC

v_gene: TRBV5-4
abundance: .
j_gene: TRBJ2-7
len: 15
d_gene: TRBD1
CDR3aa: CASSSPGQGSYEQYF
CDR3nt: TGTGCCAGCAGCTCACCGGGACAGGGGTCCTACGAGCAGTACTTC